A single sample is the source of the 4 T cell receptor beta chains below, sequenced in a study of OX40 agonist ivuxolimab in advanced cancers. This table comes from immunoSEQ multiplex PCR, and its TCRdb copy is limited to in-frame clones, with some not included. The sample lists around 70,000 clones, more than 65% occurring once. The sample consisted of CD4+ or CD8+ T cells sorted from blood, taken in a trial of the OX40 agonist ivuxolimab. The source of these receptors is an adult with an advanced solid tumor such as melanoma, head and neck, liver or kidney cancer.

This clone was found once. This chain uses TRBV2 with TRBJ2-2, with D possibly being TRBD2 (7 bases). The ends were cut back, 10 bases at V and 6 bases at J, with 21 bases in the middle. The CDR3 is made up of 15 amino acids. Germline V gene lookup returns CDR1 SNHLY and CDR2 FYNNEI. The CDR3 DNA reads as TGTGCCACTTCCTGGGAGGGGGTATCGGCCGGGGAGCTGTTTTTT. It codes for CATSWEGVSAGELFF.

The V and J genes are TRBV19 and TRBJ1-3; D gene ambiguous. Between the trimmed V and J ends, which lost 7 bases and 0 bases, there was a span of 10 bases. Germline V gene data show CDR1 as LNHDA and CDR2 as SQIVND (reference sequence). The CDR3 totals 14 residues. The DNA for the CDR3 is TGTGCCAGTATAGGGCAGAGCTCTGGAAACACCATATATTTT. Residues: CASIGQSSGNTIYF.

The V call is TRBV6-5, the J call TRBJ2-7; 10 bases fit TRBD1. Germline V gene data show CDR1 as MNHEY and CDR2 as SVGAGI. The junction had 2 bases not matched to a gene; V was cut back by 2 bases and J by 4 bases. The CDR3 has 14 residues. The CDR3 here is CASSYAGQGYEQYF. CDR3 bases: TGTGCCAGCAGTTACGCGGGACAGGGGTACGAGCAGTACTTC.

The chain combines TRBV4-2 with TRBJ1-1, with TRBD1 identical over 9 bases. The CDR3 extends over 14 amino acids. Germline V gene data show CDR1 as LGHNA and CDR2 as YNFKEQ. With 4 bases clipped from V and 3 bases from J, the junction kept 3 bases outside the gene matches. The CDR3 nucleotides are TGTGCCAGCAGCCGGACAGGGGAGGACACTGAAGCTTTCTTT. As protein: CASSRTGEDTEAFF.